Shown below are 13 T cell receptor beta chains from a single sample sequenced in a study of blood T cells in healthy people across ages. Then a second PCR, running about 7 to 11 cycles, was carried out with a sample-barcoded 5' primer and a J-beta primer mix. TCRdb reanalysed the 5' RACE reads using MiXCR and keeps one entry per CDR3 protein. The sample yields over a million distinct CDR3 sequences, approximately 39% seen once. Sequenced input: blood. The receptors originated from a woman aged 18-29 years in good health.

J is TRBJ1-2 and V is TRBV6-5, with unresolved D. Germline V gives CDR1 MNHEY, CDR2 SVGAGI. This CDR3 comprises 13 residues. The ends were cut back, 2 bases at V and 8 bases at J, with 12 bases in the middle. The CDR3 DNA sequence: TGTGCCAGCAGTTACAGGGAAAGACACGGCTACACCTTC. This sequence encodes CASSYRERHGYTF.

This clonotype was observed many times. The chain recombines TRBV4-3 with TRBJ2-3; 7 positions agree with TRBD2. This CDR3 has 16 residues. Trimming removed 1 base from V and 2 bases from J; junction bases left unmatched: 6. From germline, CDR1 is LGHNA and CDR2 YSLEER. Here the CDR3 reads CASSQGGGYYTDTQYF. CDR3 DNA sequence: TGCGCCAGCAGCCAAGGCGGGGGATACTACACAGATACGCAGTATTTT.

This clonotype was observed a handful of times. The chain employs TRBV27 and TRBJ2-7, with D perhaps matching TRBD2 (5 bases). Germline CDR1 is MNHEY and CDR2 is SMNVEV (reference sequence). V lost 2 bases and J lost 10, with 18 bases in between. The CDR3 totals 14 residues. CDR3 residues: CASSLTAATRAQYF. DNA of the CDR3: TGTGCCAGCAGTTTAACGGCAGCAACGCGGGCCCAGTACTTC.

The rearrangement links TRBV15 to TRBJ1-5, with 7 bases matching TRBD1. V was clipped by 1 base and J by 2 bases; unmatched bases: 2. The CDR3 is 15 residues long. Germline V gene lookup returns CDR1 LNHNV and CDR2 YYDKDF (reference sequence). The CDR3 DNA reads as TGTGCCACCAGCAGAGGTACAGGGGGCAATCAGCCCCAGCATTTT. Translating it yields CATSRGTGGNQPQHF.

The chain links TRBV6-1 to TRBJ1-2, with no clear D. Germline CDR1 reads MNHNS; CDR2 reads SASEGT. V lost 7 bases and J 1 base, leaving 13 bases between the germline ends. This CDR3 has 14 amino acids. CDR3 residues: CASKRTRGNYGYTF. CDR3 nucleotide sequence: TGTGCCAGCAAAAGAACGCGGGGTAACTATGGCTACACCTTC.

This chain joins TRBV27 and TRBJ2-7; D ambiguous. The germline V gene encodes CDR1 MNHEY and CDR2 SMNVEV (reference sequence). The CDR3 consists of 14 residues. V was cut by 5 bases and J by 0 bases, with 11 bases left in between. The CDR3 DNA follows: TGTGCCAGCAGTGTGGAGCCCTTCTCCTACGAGCAGTACTTC. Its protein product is CASSVEPFSYEQYF.

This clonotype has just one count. CDR3 DNA sequence: TGCGCCAGCAGCCAAGCGGAAAGGAGTAATGAAAAACTGTTTTTT. Translation gives CASSQAERSNEKLFF. The V call is TRBV4-1, the J call TRBJ1-4; no firm D call. The CDR3 consists of 15 residues. Germline-derived CDR1 and CDR2 are MGHRA and YSYEKL. The germline V and J ends were trimmed by 1 base and 4 bases, with 10 bases remaining between them.

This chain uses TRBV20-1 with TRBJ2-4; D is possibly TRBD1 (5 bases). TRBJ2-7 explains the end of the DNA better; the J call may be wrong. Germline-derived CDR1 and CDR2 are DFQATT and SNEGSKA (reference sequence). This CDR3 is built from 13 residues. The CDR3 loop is CSAQQGDPYEQYF. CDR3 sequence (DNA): TGCAGTGCACAACAAGGGGATCCCTACGAGCAGTACTTC.

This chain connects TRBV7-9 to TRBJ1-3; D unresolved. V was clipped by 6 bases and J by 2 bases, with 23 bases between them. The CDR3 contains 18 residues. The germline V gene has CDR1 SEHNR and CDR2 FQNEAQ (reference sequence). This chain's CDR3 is CASRTTSGAFKTGNTIYF. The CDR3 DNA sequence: TGTGCCAGCAGAACTACGAGCGGCGCCTTTAAGACTGGAAACACCATATATTTT.

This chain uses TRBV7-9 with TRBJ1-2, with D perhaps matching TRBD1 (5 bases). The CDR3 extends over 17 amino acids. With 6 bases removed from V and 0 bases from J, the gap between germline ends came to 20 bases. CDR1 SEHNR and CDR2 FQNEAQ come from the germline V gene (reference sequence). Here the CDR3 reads CASSSIQGRQANYGYTF. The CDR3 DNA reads TGTGCCAGCAGTTCGATTCAGGGAAGGCAGGCTAACTATGGCTACACCTTC. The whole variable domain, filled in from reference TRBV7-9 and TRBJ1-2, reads DTGVSQNPRHKITKRGQNVTFRCDPISEHNRLYWYRQTLGQGPEFLTYFQNEAQLEKSRLLSDRFSAERPKGSFSTLEIQRTEQGDSAMYLCASSSIQGRQANYGYTFGSGTRLTVV.

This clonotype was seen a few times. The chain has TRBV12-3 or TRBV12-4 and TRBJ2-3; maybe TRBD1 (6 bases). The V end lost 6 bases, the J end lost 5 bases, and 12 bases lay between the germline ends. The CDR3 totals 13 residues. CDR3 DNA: TGTGCCAGCAGCGCGTTAGGGGGAGATACGCAGTATTTT. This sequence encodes CASSALGGDTQYF.

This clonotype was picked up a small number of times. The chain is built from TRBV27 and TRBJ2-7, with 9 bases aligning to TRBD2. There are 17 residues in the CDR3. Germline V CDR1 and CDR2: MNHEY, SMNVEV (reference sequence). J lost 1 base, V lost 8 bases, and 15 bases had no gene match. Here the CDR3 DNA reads TGTGCCAGCTGTCCCCGTTTAGCGGGAGTAGGATCCTACGAGCAGTACTTC. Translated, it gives CASCPRLAGVGSYEQYF.

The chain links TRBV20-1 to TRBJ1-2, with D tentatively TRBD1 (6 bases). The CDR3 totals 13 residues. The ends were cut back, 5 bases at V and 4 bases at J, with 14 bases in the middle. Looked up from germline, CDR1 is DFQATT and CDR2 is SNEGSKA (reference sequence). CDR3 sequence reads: CSARQGSGYGYTF. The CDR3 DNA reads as TGCAGTGCTCGCCAGGGGTCTGGCTATGGCTACACCTTC.